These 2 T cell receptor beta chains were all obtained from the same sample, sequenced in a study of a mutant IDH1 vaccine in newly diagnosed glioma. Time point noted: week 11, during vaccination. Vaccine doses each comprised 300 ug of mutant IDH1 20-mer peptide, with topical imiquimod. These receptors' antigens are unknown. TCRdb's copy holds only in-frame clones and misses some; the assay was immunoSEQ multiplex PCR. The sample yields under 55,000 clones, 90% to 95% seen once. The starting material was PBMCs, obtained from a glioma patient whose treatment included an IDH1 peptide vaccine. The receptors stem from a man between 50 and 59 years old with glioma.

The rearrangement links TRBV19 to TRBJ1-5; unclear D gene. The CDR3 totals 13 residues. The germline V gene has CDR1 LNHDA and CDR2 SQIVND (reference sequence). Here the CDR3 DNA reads TGTGCGGTACGGTCCACGGGCAATCAGCCCCAGCATTTT. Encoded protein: CAVRSTGNQPQHF.

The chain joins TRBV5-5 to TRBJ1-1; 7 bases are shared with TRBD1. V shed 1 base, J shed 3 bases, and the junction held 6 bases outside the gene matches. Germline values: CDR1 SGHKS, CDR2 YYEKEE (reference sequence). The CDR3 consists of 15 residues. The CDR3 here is CASSLTGVRDTEAFF. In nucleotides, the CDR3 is TGTGCCAGCAGCTTGACAGGGGTTCGGGACACTGAAGCTTTCTTT.